Following are 18 T cell receptor beta chains from one sample sequenced in a study of T cell changes during pregnancy in multiple sclerosis. Here immunoSEQ multiplex PCR was the method, and the copy in TCRdb shows in-frame clones only, minus some. The sample records about 66,000 clones, less than 95% being singletons. The sequencing used peripheral blood, collected in the third trimester of pregnancy. The receptors were sampled from a female donor with multiple sclerosis, enrolled in a pregnancy study.

The chain links TRBV10-3 to TRBJ2-1; weak D call: TRBD2 (7 bases). The CDR3 length is 16 residues. Trimming took 6 bases from V and 7 from J, leaving 22 bases between them. Per the germline V gene, CDR1 is ENHRY and CDR2 is SYGVKD. CDR3 nucleotides: TGTGCCATCAGCCAAAGCGGGACACAAAATGGGAATGAGCAGTTCTTC. Translating gives CAISQSGTQNGNEQFF.

The chain couples TRBV2 to TRBJ2-2, with D maybe TRBD1 (6 bases). V lost 5 bases to trimming and J lost 2 bases, with 9 bases between them. The CDR3 totals 14 residues. The germline V gene has CDR1 SNHLY and CDR2 FYNNEI. Here the CDR3 reads CASSRGSNTGELFF. In nucleotides, the CDR3 is TGTGCCAGCAGTAGGGGGAGCAACACCGGGGAGCTGTTTTTT. Full variable domain (missing parts from reference TRBV2 and TRBJ2-2): EPEVTQTPSHQVTQMGQEVILRCVPISNHLYFYWYRQILGQKVEFLVSFYNNEISEKSEIFDDQFSVERPDGSNFTLKIRSTKLEDSAMYFCASSRGSNTGELFFGEGSRLTVL.

This clone was seen more than once but under ten times. This chain joins TRBV28 and TRBJ1-2; D remains unclear. The CDR3 length is 17 residues. CDR1 is MDHEN, CDR2 SYDVKM, per germline. V gave up 6 bases and J gave up 3 bases, with 23 bases separating them. CDR3 coding DNA: TGTGCCAGCAGCTCCGGGAAACCTACCTGGAGGGACTATGGCTACACCTTC. Translation gives CASSSGKPTWRDYGYTF.

The CDR3 here is CSVGAGTPSEAFF. Written as DNA, the CDR3 is TGCAGCGTTGGAGCCGGGACACCCTCTGAAGCTTTCTTT. The genes are TRBV29-1 and TRBJ1-1; D possibly corresponds to TRBD1 (6 bases). Germline CDR1 is SQVTM and CDR2 is ANQGSEA. V lost 4 bases and J 6 bases, leaving 15 bases between the germline ends. The CDR3 extends over 13 amino acids.

J is TRBJ1-1 and V is TRBV29-1, with TRBD1 identical over 9 bases. The CDR3 covers 16 residues. Germline V gene lookup returns CDR1 SQVTM and CDR2 ANQGSEA. With V trimmed by 3 bases and J by 5 bases, 13 bases remained unmatched. The DNA of the CDR3 is TGCAGCGTTGATGAACCGGGACAGGGTAGAAGGACTGAAGCTTTCTTT. Encoded protein: CSVDEPGQGRRTEAFF.

Note on this clone: A junction boundary mismatches the germline segment, possibly from a read error. At the DNA level, this CDR3 is encoded by other sequences in the same sample as well. J is TRBJ1-1 and V is TRBV30; TRBD1 is a possible D gene (5 bases). In germline, CDR1 is GTSNPN, CDR2 SVGIG (reference sequence). CDR3 length: 15 amino acids. This CDR3 is CAWSLPGLMNTEAFF. The CDR3 DNA reads TGTGCCTGGAGTTTGCCGGGACTAATGAATACTGAAGCTTTCTTT.

For this clone: The CDR3 does not close with the conserved phenylalanine or tryptophan, likely indicating a read error. This chain connects TRBV9 to TRBJ1-2, with D tentatively TRBD1 (5 bases). Germline CDR1 and CDR2: SGDLS and YYNGEE. Trimming removed 3 bases from V and 2 bases from J, with 11 bases in between. The length of the CDR3 is 14 residues. This chain's CDR3 is CASSARQQNYGYTL. The CDR3 DNA reads TGTGCCAGCAGCGCCCGACAGCAGAACTATGGCTACACCCTC.

V is TRBV27 and J is TRBJ2-3; TRBD2 aligns across 7 bases. The CDR3 totals 15 residues. V shed 7 bases, J shed 1 base, and the junction held 8 bases outside the gene matches. In germline, CDR1 is MNHEY, CDR2 SMNVEV (reference sequence). The CDR3 here is CASTHWGGGTDTQYF. The CDR3 DNA reads TGTGCCAGCACCCATTGGGGAGGGGGCACAGATACGCAGTATTTT.

This clone was seen a single time. V is TRBV5-1 and J is TRBJ2-1, with D tentatively TRBD2 (6 bases). This CDR3 contains 15 residues. Between the trimmed V and J ends, which lost 2 bases and 9 bases, there was a span of 18 bases. The germline CDR1 and CDR2 sequences are SGHRS and YFSETQ. CDR3 nucleotides: TGCGCCAGCAGCTTTGGGACTCTCCAGGACGGTGAGCAGTTCTTC. Amino acid sequence: CASSFGTLQDGEQFF.

The CDR3 here is CASSMSGGEQYF. The CDR3, as DNA: TGTGCCAGTAGTATGTCGGGAGGCGAGCAGTACTTC. V and J are TRBV19 and TRBJ2-7; 7 nucleotides align to TRBD2. Looked up from germline, CDR1 is LNHDA and CDR2 is SQIVND (reference sequence). The CDR3 contains 12 residues. The J segment lost 6 bases and the V segment lost 3 bases, leaving 2 bases of the junction unmatched.

The chain uses TRBV9 and TRBJ2-1; 10 nucleotides line up with TRBD2. The CDR3 loop spans 15 amino acids. Germline V gives CDR1 SGDLS, CDR2 YYNGEE. J was trimmed by 4 bases and V by 0 bases; bases with no gene match: 1. Written as DNA, the CDR3 is TGTGCCAGCAGCGTAGGAGCGGGGGGGTACAATGAGCAGTTCTTC. Translated, it gives CASSVGAGGYNEQFF.

The V call is TRBV27, the J call TRBJ2-3; no clear D gene. Germline CDR1 reads MNHEY; CDR2 reads SMNVEV (reference sequence). The CDR3 totals 16 residues. The V and J ends lost 9 bases and 0 bases respectively, with 19 bases between them. The CDR3 DNA reads as TGTGCCAGTAAATTACAGTTATTTGGAAGCACAGATACGCAGTATTTT. Protein product: CASKLQLFGSTDTQYF.

This rearrangement joins TRBV15 to TRBJ2-3; 10 bases are shared with TRBD2. The CDR3 runs 18 residues. J was trimmed by 6 bases and V by 3 bases; bases with no gene match: 15. CDR1 and CDR2 from the germline V gene are LNHNV and YYDKDF (reference sequence). CDR3 sequence (DNA): TGTGCCACCAGCAGGAGGGCTAGCGGGGGTCGCTTTAGGGATACGCAGTATTTT. It encodes CATSRRASGGRFRDTQYF.

This rearrangement joins TRBV9 to TRBJ2-5; 7 positions match TRBD1. The CDR3 covers 14 residues. CDR1 is SGDLS and CDR2 is YYNGEE in the germline V gene. After removal of 2 bases from V and 5 bases from J, the junction contained 6 bases not matched to a gene. The CDR3 nucleotides are TGTGCCAGCAGCGTGACAGGGAATGGGGAGACCCAGTACTTC. Its translation is CASSVTGNGETQYF.

CDR3: CASTTSGTGRNEQFF. CDR3 DNA sequence: TGTGCCAGCACCACATCCGGGACAGGGCGCAATGAGCAGTTCTTC. V usage is TRBV7-9 and J usage is TRBJ2-1, with 9 positions matching TRBD1. The germline gives CDR1 SEHNR, CDR2 FQNEAQ (reference sequence). V was clipped by 7 bases and J by 6 bases; unmatched bases: 10. CDR3 length: 15 residues.

In this sample, this clone turned up once. The chain has TRBV11-2 and TRBJ1-1; TRBD1 might be the D (5 bases). The length of the CDR3 is 15 residues. V lost 5 bases to trimming and J lost 1 base, with 14 bases between them. Germline V gives CDR1 SGHAT, CDR2 FQNNGV. The CDR3 here is CASSRKSRANTEAFF. In nucleotides, the CDR3 is TGTGCCAGCAGCCGAAAAAGCAGGGCGAACACTGAAGCTTTCTTT.

This chain links TRBV12-5 with TRBJ2-1; 15 bases line up with TRBD2. CDR1 is LGHNT, CDR2 FRNRAP, per germline. Trimming cost V 5 bases and J 10 bases; bases outside gene matches: 6. The CDR3 has 15 amino acids. The CDR3 nucleotides are TGTGCTAGTGGTCCCGGACTAGCGGGGGGGCAAGAGCAGTTCTTC. Translated: CASGPGLAGGQEQFF.

The J gene is TRBJ2-2, the V gene TRBV7-9; a weak D match, TRBD2 (5 bases). Germline CDR1 reads SEHNR; CDR2 reads FQNEAQ (reference sequence). Trimming left V 6 bases short and J 1 base short, with 9 bases between. This CDR3 contains 14 residues. The DNA for the CDR3 is TGTGCCAGCAGACGCCGGGGGAACACCGGGGAGCTGTTTTTT. Translated: CASRRRGNTGELFF. The variable domain in full, completed from reference TRBV7-9 and TRBJ2-2, reads DTGVSQNPRHKITKRGQNVTFRCDPISEHNRLYWYRQTLGQGPEFLTYFQNEAQLEKSRLLSDRFSAERPKGSFSTLEIQRTEQGDSAMYLCASRRRGNTGELFFGEGSRLTVL.